This T cell receptor (beta chain) stems from a study of shared clonotypes between healthy human individuals. The germline CDR1 and CDR2 sequences are MNHEY and SMNVEV (reference sequence). Trimming at V came to 0 bases and at J to 5 bases, leaving 8 bases not matched to a gene. This CDR3 region has 16 residues. Study results and limitations: Donor clonotype sharing was expected to depend on sequencing depth.

On this clone: The antigen remains unidentified.

Clones were sequenced by immunoSEQ multiplex PCR, and TCRdb holds only the in-frame ones, with some missing. The sample contains about 2.1 million clones, 85% to 95% of which appear only once. CD45RO-negative, CCR7-selected cells formed the naive CD8 fraction, which excluded terminally differentiated effector memory CD45RA+ cells. This chain connects TRBV27 to TRBJ2-5; 8 bases fit TRBD2. This clonotype was obtained from a man younger than 35 in good health. Some clones in this sample may be carry-over from other donors' samples. The sequenced sample was naive CD8+ T cells from PBMCs. The CDR3 bases are TGTGCCAGCAGTTTATCCTTCGGGACTAGGCATGAGACCCAGTACTTC. The encoded protein is CASSLSFGTRHETQYF.